This TCR beta chain emerged from a study of OX40 agonist ivuxolimab in advanced cancers. About the research overall: Cohort: approximately 79% men, mean age about 60, aged about 20 to 85. Partial responses occurred in three patients (one hepatocellular carcinoma, two cutaneous melanoma). Whole-study results and caveats: Dosing at 0.1 to 3.0 mg/kg was accompanied by clonal expansion of CD4+ and CD8+ blood T cells by week 6.

The V segment lost 0 bases and the J segment 7 bases; nucleotides outside the gene matches: 6. Germline assignment: CDR1 MNHNY and CDR2 SVGAGI (reference sequence). The CDR3 spans 16 residues. Here immunoSEQ multiplex PCR was the method, and the copy in TCRdb shows in-frame clones only, minus some. The sample consists of under 65,000 clones, 75% to 95% of them appearing once. This clone was detected once. Its antigen is unidentified. The sequence was collected from an adult with an advanced solid tumor such as melanoma, head and neck, liver or kidney cancer. The chain employs TRBV6-6 and TRBJ2-1; the match to TRBD2 covers 10 bases. The sequences come from CD4+ or CD8+ T cells sorted from blood, collected in a trial of the OX40 agonist ivuxolimab. The CDR3 is CASSYSVAGGGNEQFF. CDR3 coding DNA: TGTGCCAGCAGTTACTCGGTAGCGGGGGGCGGGAATGAGCAGTTCTTC.